These T cell receptor beta chains were read from a single sample in a study of regulatory T cells in long-lasting Graves disease. Each CDR3 protein is one row after TCRdb ran MiXCR on the multiplex PCR reads. Among 580,000 or so distinct CDR3 sequences listed, 15% to 20% were seen once. Another study also made use of these data, one on T cells in Graves' hyperthyroidism and ophthalmopathy.

This sample comprised peripheral blood mononuclear cells (PBMCs), obtained at new diagnosis, from a patient treated with antithyroid drugs. The receptors here all came from a young man with Graves disease. Both conserved end residues are part of each CDR3. The D gene is left open where the match is weak. Expanded clones are given a class, and other clones once, few, many or no size at all.

TRBD1	TRBV20-1	TRBJ2-6	.	CSAPQRGTGDRGANVLTF	TGCAGTGCTCCCCAGCGGGGGACAGGGGACAGAGGGGCCAACGTCCTGACTTTC
TRBD1	TRBV11-2	TRBJ2-2	many	CASSKTGGGTGELFF	TGTGCCAGCAGCAAGACAGGGGGGGGCACCGGGGAGCTGTTTTTT
.	TRBV28	TRBJ1-6	few	CASSLSISGYNSPLHF	TGTGCCAGCAGTTTATCTATCTCGGGGTATAATTCACCCCTCCACTTT
TRBD1	TRBV6-1	TRBJ2-2	.	CASSYEDRRFTGELFF	TGTGCCAGCAGTTACGAGGACAGGCGGTTCACCGGGGAGCTGTTTTTT
.	TRBV7-2	TRBJ1-4	.	CASSRGRETTNEKLFF	TGTGCCAGCAGCCGCGGGCGGGAAACAACTAATGAAAAACTGTTTTTT
TRBD2	TRBV7-9	TRBJ2-3	few	CASSLTSGTIDTQYF	TGTGCCAGCAGCTTAACCAGCGGGACGATAGATACGCAGTATTTT
TRBD1	TRBV2	TRBJ1-5	many	CASSGTGRSQPQHF	TGTGCCAGCAGTGGGACAGGCCGGAGTCAGCCCCAGCATTTT
TRBD1	TRBV7-2	TRBJ2-1	many	CASSLADRGRGFF	TGTGCCAGCAGCTTAGCCGACAGGGGAAGGGGGTTCTTC
TRBD1	TRBV7-9	TRBJ2-7	many	CASSLGRGTGGYEQYF	TGTGCCAGCAGCTTAGGGCGCGGGACAGGGGGTTACGAGCAGTACTTC
.	TRBV10-2	TRBJ2-7	.	CASKAGRYEQYF	TGCGCCAGTAAGGCGGGGAGGTACGAGCAGTACTTC
.	TRBV19	TRBJ2-7	.	CASSMNLQSEQYF	TGTGCCAGTAGTATGAACCTTCAGAGCGAGCAGTACTTC
TRBD2	TRBV20-1	TRBJ2-1	many	CSALGTSGRGNEQFF	TGCAGTGCTCTCGGGACTAGCGGGAGGGGAAATGAGCAGTTCTTC
TRBD1	TRBV29-1	TRBJ1-1	few	CSVRVGGTSTEAFF	TGCAGCGTTAGGGTAGGGGGCACGAGCACTGAAGCTTTCTTT
.	TRBV11-3	TRBJ2-2	few	CATGNRATGELFF	TGTGCCACCGGAAACAGGGCTACCGGGGAGCTGTTTTTT
TRBD2	TRBV25-1	TRBJ2-1	many	CAAQGVGASGSEQFF	TGTGCCGCTCAGGGCGTAGGGGCTAGCGGGAGCGAGCAGTTCTTC
.	TRBV7-8	TRBJ2-3	many	CASSLRREFPSDTQYF	TGTGCCAGCAGCTTACGTCGGGAGTTCCCATCAGATACGCAGTATTTT
TRBD1	TRBV11-1	TRBJ1-2	many	CASSPYPDRVNYGYTF	TGTGCCAGCAGCCCCTACCCGGACAGGGTCAACTATGGCTACACCTTC
TRBD1	TRBV12-3/TRBV12-4	TRBJ2-2	.	CASSSRTGDTGELFF	TGTGCCAGCAGTTCTAGGACAGGGGACACCGGGGAGCTGTTTTTT
TRBD2	TRBV5-1	TRBJ2-1	few	CASSRSSGRRGPSYNEQFF	TGCGCCAGCAGTCGGAGTAGCGGGAGACGGGGGCCGTCCTACAATGAGCAGTTCTTC
.	TRBV27	TRBJ2-5	.	CASSLKWLRDQETQYF	TGTGCCAGCAGTTTAAAGTGGTTGCGGGACCAAGAGACCCAGTACTTC
TRBD2	TRBV12-5	TRBJ2-1	many	CASGLNLAGSAYNEQFF	TGTGCTAGTGGTTTGAATCTAGCGGGGTCTGCCTACAATGAGCAGTTCTTC
.	TRBV10-3	TRBJ2-7	many	CATAGTAYEQYF	TGTGCCACCGCAGGGACCGCCTACGAGCAGTACTTC
.	TRBV19	TRBJ2-2	few	CASSITGELFF	TGTGCCAGTAGTATCACCGGGGAGCTGTTTTTT
.	TRBV20-1	TRBJ2-5	.	CSASLFRQDHRETQYF	TGCAGTGCTAGCCTTTTCAGACAGGACCATCGAGAGACCCAGTACTTC
.	TRBV3-1	TRBJ2-4	few	CAGSQEYLAKNIQYF	TGTGCCGGCAGCCAAGAGTATCTAGCCAAAAACATTCAGTACTTC
TRBD2	TRBV5-1	TRBJ2-3	many	CASSTGLAGSTDTQYF	TGCGCCAGCAGCACCGGACTAGCGGGAAGCACAGATACGCAGTATTTT
.	TRBV11-3	TRBJ2-4	.	CASTGRSSGLAKNIQYF	TGTGCCAGCACCGGGCGTAGCAGCGGATTAGCCAAAAACATTCAGTACTTC
TRBD2	TRBV28	TRBJ2-2	.	CASSLSRLADDTGELFF	TGTGCCAGCAGTTTATCCCGACTAGCGGACGACACCGGGGAGCTGTTTTTT
.	TRBV10-3	TRBJ2-5	many	CAISDPSAQETQYF	TGTGCCATCAGCGACCCTAGCGCCCAAGAGACCCAGTACTTC
TRBD2	TRBV7-8	TRBJ2-3	many	CASSPRSGLAGWGTDTQYF	TGTGCCAGCAGCCCCAGGAGCGGACTAGCGGGATGGGGTACAGATACGCAGTATTTT
TRBD2	TRBV19	TRBJ2-1	.	CASSILAGPSNEQFF	TGTGCCAGTAGTATCCTAGCGGGGCCGAGCAATGAGCAGTTCTTC
.	TRBV6-1	TRBJ1-2	many	CASSEGGGRSAGYTF	TGTGCCAGCAGTGAAGGGGGGGGGCGAAGCGCCGGCTACACCTTC
.	TRBV12-3/TRBV12-4	TRBJ2-2	many	CASSTVAGELFF	TGTGCCAGCAGCACAGTGGCCGGGGAGCTGTTTTTT
.	TRBV10-3	TRBJ2-7	few	CASIGSQGYEQYF	TGTGCCTCTATTGGGTCCCAGGGCTACGAGCAGTACTTC
TRBD2	TRBV7-2	TRBJ2-5	few	CASSLLLLAGQETQYF	TGTGCCAGCAGCTTATTGCTACTAGCGGGGCAAGAGACCCAGTACTTC
.	TRBV3-1	TRBJ2-1	many	CASSPHDAWGGVEQFF	TGTGCCAGCAGCCCCCACGACGCCTGGGGCGGGGTTGAGCAGTTCTTC
.	TRBV20-1	TRBJ1-3	.	CSAIMASSGNTIYF	TGCAGTGCTATTATGGCGAGCTCTGGAAACACCATATATTTT
TRBD1	TRBV5-1	TRBJ2-5	.	CASSLGQGGPKTQYF	TGCGCCAGCAGCTTGGGACAGGGGGGTCCCAAGACCCAGTACTTC
TRBD2	TRBV5-1	TRBJ2-1	once	CASSLSQGGRNEQFF	TGCGCCAGCAGCTTGAGTCAGGGAGGGAGGAATGAGCAGTTCTTC
TRBD1	TRBV19	TRBJ1-6	.	CASSTPGGGSPLHF	TGTGCCAGTAGTACACCAGGGGGTGGTTCACCCCTCCACTTT
TRBD1	TRBV7-8	TRBJ1-2	many	CASSLARQGDLNWYGYTF	TGTGCCAGCAGCTTAGCCAGGCAGGGGGACTTGAATTGGTATGGCTACACCTTC
.	TRBV2	TRBJ2-2	once	CASSRGQWGPGELFF	TGTGCCAGCAGCCGTGGGCAGTGGGGACCCGGGGAGCTGTTTTTT
TRBD2	TRBV7-9	TRBJ2-7	many	CASSFTGTSGPVGLYEQYF	TGTGCCAGCAGCTTTACCGGGACTAGCGGGCCTGTGGGGCTCTACGAGCAGTACTTC
.	TRBV12-3/TRBV12-4	TRBJ2-5	many	CASSLSASGETQYF	TGTGCCAGCAGTTTGTCCGCTTCGGGGGAGACCCAGTACTTC
.	TRBV20-1	TRBJ2-1	many	CSAELSGMEFF	TGCAGTGCAGAACTTAGCGGAATGGAGTTCTTC
TRBD1	TRBV11-2	TRBJ2-3	.	CASSRGGTGIDTQYF	TGTGCCAGCAGTCGCGGCGGGACAGGGATAGATACGCAGTATTTT
TRBD1	TRBV19	TRBJ2-1	.	CASISGTGPNEQFF	TGTGCCAGTATTTCCGGGACAGGGCCCAATGAGCAGTTCTTC
TRBD2	TRBV28	TRBJ2-5	many	CASKPGLAGEETQYF	TGTGCCAGCAAACCGGGACTAGCGGGAGAAGAGACCCAGTACTTC
TRBD2	TRBV12-3/TRBV12-4	TRBJ2-7	few	CASKLWTSGLSYEQYF	TGTGCCAGCAAGCTGTGGACTAGCGGGCTTTCCTACGAGCAGTACTTC
TRBD2	TRBV4-1	TRBJ2-1	few	CASSQWYSGKHNEQFF	TGCGCCAGCAGCCAATGGTACAGCGGGAAACACAATGAGCAGTTCTTC